This entry lists 28 T cell receptor beta chains sequenced from one sample in a study of CD8+CD57+ T cells in acquired aplastic anemia. Researchers used genomic DNA as the template to profile TCR beta VDJ and CDR3. MiXCR, applied by TCRdb to the reads, yields one record per CDR3 protein. The sample holds about 150,000 distinct CDR3 sequences, roughly half seen once. Sequenced patients had shown CD8+CD57+ cell expansion by flow cytometry. Sequencing input: sorted CD4+, CD8+, or CD8+CD57+ T cells (not recorded which) from PBMCs. The receptors derive from a human donor with aplastic anemia.

This clonotype appeared a few times. This chain uses TRBV25-1 with TRBJ2-1; possible D gene TRBD2, 6 bases. V was cut by 11 bases and J by 6 bases, with 17 bases left in between. Germline values: CDR1 MGHDK, CDR2 SYGVNS. CDR3 size: 13 residues. Written as DNA, the CDR3 is TGTGCCCCAGGGTCGGGAGACCGCAATGAGCAGTTCTTC. It codes for CAPGSGDRNEQFF.

The chain is built from TRBV10-3 and TRBJ1-1, with TRBD1 matching over 9 bases. This CDR3 has 16 residues. V lost 3 bases to trimming and J lost 2 bases; unmatched junction nucleotides: 7. Germline assignment: CDR1 ENHRY and CDR2 SYGVKD. The CDR3 nucleotides read TGTGCCATCAGTGATCCGGGACAGGGAGGAAACACTGAAGCTTTCTTT. It yields the protein CAISDPGQGGNTEAFF.

Turning to this clonotype: A much larger clone sits a single nucleotide away, making a read error possible. V usage is TRBV11-1 and J usage is TRBJ2-1, with D tentatively TRBD2 (5 bases). Between the trimmed V and J ends, which lost 5 bases and 0 bases, there was a span of 14 bases. This CDR3 is 16 amino acids long. Germline CDR1 is SGHAT and CDR2 is FQDESV (reference sequence). CDR3 protein: CASSPPIGSSYNEQFF. In DNA form, the CDR3 reads TGTGCCAGCAGCCCGCCGATAGGGAGCTCCTACAATGAGCAGTTCTTC.

The V and J genes are TRBV7-6 and TRBJ1-1; D is unresolved. The CDR3 consists of 12 residues. The V end was cut by 5 bases, the J end by 4 bases, with 8 bases between. In germline, CDR1 is SGHVS, CDR2 FNYEAQ. The CDR3 coding sequence is TGTGCCAGCAGCCTATTAGGCACTGAAGCTTTCTTT. It encodes CASSLLGTEAFF. The full variable domain, in which reference TRBV7-6 and TRBJ1-1 provide the parts outside the CDR3, is GAGVSQSPRYKVTKRGQDVALRCDPISGHVSLYWYRQALGQGPEFLTYFNYEAQQDKSGLPNDRFSAERPEGSISTLTIQRTEQRDSAMYRCASSLLGTEAFFGQGTRLTVV.

V gene TRBV7-3 combines with J gene TRBJ2-3; 8 bases align to TRBD2. Germline lookup yields CDR1 SGHTA and CDR2 FQGTGA. This CDR3 has 13 residues. The trim removed 6 bases at V and 2 bases at J, leaving 1 base unmatched. CDR3 in amino acids: CASRTSATDTQYF. CDR3 bases: TGTGCCAGCAGGACTAGCGCCACAGATACGCAGTATTTT.

The V call is TRBV15, the J call TRBJ2-3; 15 positions match TRBD2. V shed 1 base and J 3 bases; nucleotides not matched to a gene: 2. The V gene's germline CDR1 is LNHNV and CDR2 YYDKDF (reference sequence). This CDR3 contains 17 residues. In nucleotides, the CDR3 is TGTGCCACCAGCAGAGGGACTAGCGGGGGGGATACAGATACGCAGTATTTT. Its translation is CATSRGTSGGDTDTQYF.

This clonotype has a handful of counts. The chain links TRBV10-2 to TRBJ2-7, with 9 bases that match TRBD1. The CDR3 length is 15 residues. The germline V gene encodes CDR1 WSHSY and CDR2 SAAADI. Trimming removed 0 bases from V and 4 bases from J; junction bases left unmatched: 4. CDR3 coding DNA: TGCGCCAGCAGTGAGTCTTCGGGACAGGGATACGAGCAGTACTTC. Translation gives CASSESSGQGYEQYF.

Ten or more counts support this clonotype. The junction shows a germline mismatch at one end, possibly a read error. The V gene is TRBV7-7, the J gene TRBJ2-2; the match to TRBD2 covers 7 bases. This CDR3 contains 17 residues. Germline values: CDR1 SSHAT, CDR2 FNYEAQ (reference sequence). CDR3 nucleotides: TGTGCTAGCAGCTTAGAGTACTCGGCTAGCGGATGGGGGGAGCTGTTTTTT. Amino acids: CASSLEYSASGWGELFF.

The chain is built from TRBV11-1 and TRBJ1-1; 9 bases align to TRBD1. V was pared by 1 base and J by 10 bases, with 16 bases of the junction left unmatched. The CDR3 spans 17 residues. Per germline, CDR1 SGHAT and CDR2 FQDESV (reference sequence). The CDR3 protein is CASSLDRLGQGLSGAFF. In nucleotides, the CDR3 is TGTGCCAGCAGCTTAGACAGGTTGGGACAGGGCTTATCTGGAGCTTTCTTT.

The rearrangement uses TRBV27 and TRBJ2-5; 11 nucleotides agree with TRBD1. CDR1 MNHEY and CDR2 SMNVEV come from the germline V gene (reference sequence). The V and J ends lost 0 bases and 3 bases, in that order; junction bases with no gene match: 3. The CDR3 covers 16 residues. The CDR3 here is CASSLSWTGGEETQYF. As DNA, the CDR3 is TGTGCCAGCAGTTTATCATGGACAGGGGGCGAAGAGACCCAGTACTTC.

This clonotype was seen many times. The rearrangement uses TRBV20-1 and TRBJ2-2; the match to TRBD1 covers 7 bases. Germline loops: CDR1 DFQATT, CDR2 SNEGSKA (reference sequence). This CDR3 is 15 amino acids long. With V trimmed by 0 bases and J by 3 bases, 4 bases remained unmatched. The CDR3 sequence: CSARDLGTDTGELFF. The CDR3 DNA sequence: TGCAGTGCTAGAGATCTGGGGACAGACACCGGGGAGCTGTTTTTT.

This rearrangement joins TRBV10-3 to TRBJ2-2; 7 bases map to TRBD1. Germline CDR1 is ENHRY and CDR2 is SYGVKD. This CDR3 has 13 residues. V was clipped by 11 bases and J by 4 bases; unmatched bases: 7. DNA of the CDR3: TGTGCCGCCGGCAGGGGGACCACCGGGGAGCTGTTTTTT. Protein: CAAGRGTTGELFF.

The chain joins TRBV19 to TRBJ1-3, with D unclear. The CDR3 contains 14 residues. Germline loops: CDR1 LNHDA, CDR2 SQIVND (reference sequence). V was cut by 4 bases and J by 6 bases, with 13 bases left in between. CDR3 nucleotide sequence: TGTGCCAGTAGTAATCGACGGATTCCAAACACCATATATTTT. Its protein is CASSNRRIPNTIYF.

This clonotype occurred many times. V gene TRBV9 combines with J gene TRBJ2-3; D is unclear. CDR1 is SGDLS and CDR2 is YYNGEE in the germline V gene. V dropped 3 bases and J dropped 6 bases, with 8 bases sitting between them. The CDR3 length is 12 residues. CDR3 bases: TGTGCCAGCAGCGATGGGGTGGATACGCAGTATTTT. This codes for CASSDGVDTQYF. Looking up the rest from reference TRBV9 and TRBJ2-3 gives the full variable domain: DSGVTQTPKHLITATGQRVTLRCSPRSGDLSVYWYQQSLDQGLQFLIQYYNGEERAKGNILERFSAQQFPDLHSELNLSSLELGDSALYFCASSDGVDTQYFGPGTRLTVL.

The rearrangement uses TRBV6-1 and TRBJ1-6; TRBD1 aligns across 9 bases. The trim removed 7 bases at V and 10 bases at J, leaving 14 bases unmatched. The CDR3 extends over 16 amino acids. Germline V CDR1 and CDR2: MNHNS, SASEGT. CDR3 amino acids: CASTDLSGTGSSPLHF. The CDR3 region has the DNA TGTGCCAGCACCGACCTGAGCGGGACAGGGTCCTCACCCCTCCACTTT.

This clonotype was observed at least ten times. The V call is TRBV7-9, the J call TRBJ2-2; tentatively, D is TRBD2 (5 bases). In germline, CDR1 is SEHNR, CDR2 FQNEAQ (reference sequence). This CDR3 has 12 residues. The V gene lost 10 bases and the J gene lost 4 bases, with 10 bases spanning the gap. The CDR3, as DNA: TGTGCCACGGGGAGAGGCACCGGGGAGCTGTTTTTT. Translation: CATGRGTGELFF.

The V call is TRBV5-8, the J call TRBJ1-6; the match to TRBD1 covers 11 bases. CDR1 SGHTS and CDR2 YDEGEE come from the germline V gene. The trim removed 4 bases at V and 8 bases at J, leaving 5 bases unmatched. The length of the CDR3 is 15 residues. For the CDR3, the DNA is TGTGCCAGCAGCCAGGGGACAGGGGGAGATTCACCCCTCCACTTT. This encodes CASSQGTGGDSPLHF.

This clonotype was detected ten times or more. The chain joins TRBV2 to TRBJ2-7; D is unresolved. CDR1 and CDR2 (germline): SNHLY, FYNNEI. This CDR3 is 12 amino acids long. The ends were cut back, 4 bases at V and 3 bases at J, with 7 bases in the middle. CDR3 in amino acids: CASSGLFYEQYF. CDR3 nucleotide sequence: TGTGCCAGCAGTGGATTATTCTACGAGCAGTACTTC.

This clonotype was observed many times. This sequence joins TRBV20-1 and TRBJ2-6; 8 bases are shared with TRBD1. V dropped 5 bases and J dropped 15; count of bases not matched to a gene: 6. The germline V gene encodes CDR1 DFQATT and CDR2 SNEGSKA (reference sequence). CDR3 length: 11 amino acids. The chain's CDR3 is CSALSDRGLTF. The CDR3 DNA reads as TGCAGTGCTTTGTCCGACAGGGGCCTGACTTTC.

This clonotype was detected only a few times. The J gene is TRBJ2-7, the V gene TRBV20-1; no clear D. Germline CDR1 and CDR2: DFQATT and SNEGSKA (reference sequence). The CDR3 has 11 amino acids. V shed 3 bases and J shed 2 bases, with 5 bases lying between them. CDR3 coding DNA: TGCAGTGCTAGGGAAGCCTACGAGCAGTACTTC. Translated: CSAREAYEQYF.

This clonotype has a count of ten or more. This CDR3 is CASSSRRDGYEQYF. CDR3 in DNA: TGTGCCAGTAGTAGTCGAAGGGACGGCTACGAGCAGTACTTC. This chain joins TRBV19 and TRBJ2-7; D assignment may be TRBD1 or TRBD2 (5 bases each). Germline assignment: CDR1 LNHDA and CDR2 SQIVND (reference sequence). Trimming took 4 bases from V and 3 from J, leaving 13 bases between them. The CDR3 runs 14 residues. Full variable domain (rest looked up from reference TRBV19 and TRBJ2-7): DGGITQSPKYLFRKEGQNVTLSCEQNLNHDAMYWYRQDPGQGLRLIYYSQIVNDFQKGDIAEGYSVSREKKESFPLTVTSAQKNPTAFYLCASSSRRDGYEQYFGPGTRLTVT.

The V call is TRBV20-1, the J call TRBJ2-7; a possible D gene is TRBD1 (6 bases). The CDR3 consists of 15 residues. Looked up from germline, CDR1 is DFQATT and CDR2 is SNEGSKA (reference sequence). The ends were cut back, 6 bases at V and 0 bases at J, with 18 bases in the middle. In nucleotides, the CDR3 is TGCAGTGCGATAGACTGGCAGGGGAGCTCCTACGAGCAGTACTTC. Its translation is CSAIDWQGSSYEQYF.

This clonotype was counted a few times. V is TRBV6-1 and J is TRBJ1-1; perhaps TRBD1 as D (6 bases). The CDR3 spans 15 residues. V was pared by 6 bases and J by 7 bases, with 21 bases between. Germline V gene sequence: CDR1 MNHNS, CDR2 SASEGT. The CDR3 DNA sequence: TGTGCCAGCAGGGCCCCCTACTACAGGGAAAATGAAGCTTTCTTT. Translating gives CASRAPYYRENEAFF.

Ten or more counts support this clonotype. This rearrangement joins TRBV6-2 or TRBV6-3 to TRBJ1-5; no firm D call. Germline V gene data show CDR1 as MNHEY and CDR2 as SVGEGT. CDR3 length: 13 residues. Trimming pared 6 bases from V and 3 bases from J, leaving 9 bases between. Here the CDR3 DNA reads TGTGCCAGCAGCGGACGTGCCAATCAGCCCCAGCATTTT. It encodes CASSGRANQPQHF.

The rearrangement joins TRBV7-8 to TRBJ2-3, with D hard to call. This CDR3 is built from 13 residues. CDR1 and CDR2 from the germline V gene are SGHVS and FQNEAQ. The CDR3 spells CATSSTSTDTQYF. In DNA, the CDR3 is TGTGCTACAAGCTCGACTAGCACAGATACGCAGTATTTT.

With regard to this clonotype: An end of the junction differs from the germline gene, which may be a read error. This sequence joins TRBV19 and TRBJ2-7; D call uncertain. The CDR3 consists of 14 residues. Germline V lookup: CDR1 LNHDA, CDR2 SQIVND (reference sequence). CDR3 in DNA: TGTGCCAGTAGTGACCGGGTTGGGCACTACGAGCAGCGCTTC. It codes for CASSDRVGHYEQRF.

This chain connects TRBV20-1 to TRBJ2-7; TRBD2 matches at 12 bases. V lost 0 bases and J lost 3; bases outside the gene matches: 9. CDR3 length: 17 amino acids. Germline V gene data show CDR1 as DFQATT and CDR2 as SNEGSKA (reference sequence). DNA of the CDR3: TGCAGTGCTAGAGATCCCTCCCCTAGCGGGAGGGGCTACGAGCAGTACTTC. This translates into CSARDPSPSGRGYEQYF.

This clonotype was picked up many times. At one boundary the junction diverges from the germline segment, which might be a read error. J is TRBJ1-1 and V is TRBV7-9, with D perhaps matching TRBD1 (6 bases). The germline gives CDR1 SEHNR, CDR2 FQNEAQ (reference sequence). The CDR3 extends over 18 amino acids. CDR3 sequence: CASSLNPLKGGVKTEAFF. The CDR3 nucleotides are TGTGCCAGCAGCTTAAACCCTTTAAAGGGGGGGGTGAAGACTGAAGCTTTCTTT.